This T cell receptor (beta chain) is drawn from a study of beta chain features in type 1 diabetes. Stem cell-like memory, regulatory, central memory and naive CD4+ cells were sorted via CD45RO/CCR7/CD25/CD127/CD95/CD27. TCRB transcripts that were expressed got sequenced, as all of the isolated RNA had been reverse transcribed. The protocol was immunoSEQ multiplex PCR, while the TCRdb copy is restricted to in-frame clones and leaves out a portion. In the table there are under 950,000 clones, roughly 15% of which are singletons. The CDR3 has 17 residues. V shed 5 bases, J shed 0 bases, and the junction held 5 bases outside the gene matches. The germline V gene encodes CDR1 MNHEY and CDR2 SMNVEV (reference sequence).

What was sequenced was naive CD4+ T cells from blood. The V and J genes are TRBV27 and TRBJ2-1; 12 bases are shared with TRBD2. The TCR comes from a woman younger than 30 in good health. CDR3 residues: CASSPRTSGTSYNEQFF. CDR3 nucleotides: TGTGCCAGCAGTCCCAGGACTAGCGGGACCTCCTACAATGAGCAGTTCTTC.